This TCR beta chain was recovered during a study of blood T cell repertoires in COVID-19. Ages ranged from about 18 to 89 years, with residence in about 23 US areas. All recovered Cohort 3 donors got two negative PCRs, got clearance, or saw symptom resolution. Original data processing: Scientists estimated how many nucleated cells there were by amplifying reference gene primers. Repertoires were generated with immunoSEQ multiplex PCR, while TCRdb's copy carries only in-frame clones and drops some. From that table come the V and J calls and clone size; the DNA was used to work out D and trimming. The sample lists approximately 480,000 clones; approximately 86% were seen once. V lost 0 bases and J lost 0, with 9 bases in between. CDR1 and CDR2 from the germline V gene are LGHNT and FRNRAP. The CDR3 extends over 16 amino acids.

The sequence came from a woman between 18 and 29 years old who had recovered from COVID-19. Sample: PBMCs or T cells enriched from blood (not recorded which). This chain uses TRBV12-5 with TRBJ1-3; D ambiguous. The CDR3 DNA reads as TGTGCTAGTGGTTTGGTATTGGCCAGCTCTGGAAACACCATATATTTT. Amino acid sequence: CASGLVLASSGNTIYF.